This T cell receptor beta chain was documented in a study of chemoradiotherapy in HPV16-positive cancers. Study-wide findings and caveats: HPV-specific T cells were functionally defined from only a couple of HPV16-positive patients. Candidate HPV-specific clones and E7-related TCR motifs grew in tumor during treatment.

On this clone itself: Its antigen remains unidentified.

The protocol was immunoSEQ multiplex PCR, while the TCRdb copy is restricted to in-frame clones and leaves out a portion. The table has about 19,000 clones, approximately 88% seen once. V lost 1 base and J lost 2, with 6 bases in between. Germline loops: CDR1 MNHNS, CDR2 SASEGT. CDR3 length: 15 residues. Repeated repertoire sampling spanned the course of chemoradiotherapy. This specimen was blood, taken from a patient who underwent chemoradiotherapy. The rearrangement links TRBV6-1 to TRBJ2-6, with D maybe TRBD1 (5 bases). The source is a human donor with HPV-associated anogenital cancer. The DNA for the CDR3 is TGTGCCAGCAGTGAAGAAGGGGCTGGGGCCAACGTCCTGACTTTC. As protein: CASSEEGAGANVLTF.